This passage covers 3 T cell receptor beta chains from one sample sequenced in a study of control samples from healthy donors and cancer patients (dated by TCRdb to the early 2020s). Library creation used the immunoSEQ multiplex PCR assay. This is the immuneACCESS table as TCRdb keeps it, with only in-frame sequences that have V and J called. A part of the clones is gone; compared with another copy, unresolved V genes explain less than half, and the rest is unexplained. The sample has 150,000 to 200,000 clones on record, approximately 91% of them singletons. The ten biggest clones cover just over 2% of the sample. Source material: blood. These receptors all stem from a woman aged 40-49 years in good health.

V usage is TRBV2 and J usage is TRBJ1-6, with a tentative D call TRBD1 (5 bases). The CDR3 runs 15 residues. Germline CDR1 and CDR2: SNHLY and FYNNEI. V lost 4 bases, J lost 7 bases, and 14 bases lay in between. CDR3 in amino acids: CASSVEGRQNSPLHF. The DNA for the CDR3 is TGTGCCAGCAGTGTAGAGGGACGTCAAAATTCACCCCTCCACTTT.

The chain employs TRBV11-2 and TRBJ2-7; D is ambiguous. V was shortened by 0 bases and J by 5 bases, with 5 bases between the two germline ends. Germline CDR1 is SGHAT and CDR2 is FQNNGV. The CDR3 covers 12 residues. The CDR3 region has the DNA TGTGCCAGCAGCTTAGATCCGCACGAGCAGTACTTC. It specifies CASSLDPHEQYF.

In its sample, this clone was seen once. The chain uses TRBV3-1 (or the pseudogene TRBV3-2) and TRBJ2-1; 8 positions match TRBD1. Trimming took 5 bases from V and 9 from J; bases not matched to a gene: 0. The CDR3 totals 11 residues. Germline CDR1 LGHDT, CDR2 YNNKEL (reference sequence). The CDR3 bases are TGTGCCAGCAGCGGACAGGGTGAGCAGTTCTTC. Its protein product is CASSGQGEQFF.